Each of the 31 T cell receptor beta chains below was sequenced from the same sample in a study of blood T cell repertoires in COVID-19 (dated by TCRdb to the early 2020s). Preparation of the library involved the immunoSEQ multiplex PCR assay. Imported from immuneACCESS, the table was reduced by TCRdb to in-frame sequences with V and J called. These copies leave out some clones; in studies compared against another copy, an unresolved V gene accounts for under half, and the cause of the remainder is not known. In all, the sample holds a few hundred thousand clones, and less than 90% of those were seen once. The ten largest clonotypes hold about 7% of the sample. Material for sequencing was PBMCs or T cells enriched from blood (not recorded which). The receptors were sampled from a woman in her thirties or forties who had recovered from COVID-19.

The rearrangement links TRBV19 to TRBJ1-3; a possible D gene is TRBD1 (6 bases). V was clipped by 2 bases and J by 2 bases, with 7 bases between them. The CDR3 contains 14 residues. Germline V lookup: CDR1 LNHDA, CDR2 SQIVND (reference sequence). CDR3 protein: CASSIWGPGNTIYF. As DNA, the CDR3 is TGTGCCAGTAGTATATGGGGGCCTGGAAACACCATATATTTT.

The chain's CDR3 is CASSPGGTDTQYF. The CDR3 DNA reads TGCGCCAGCAGCCCAGGGGGCACAGATACGCAGTATTTT. This chain connects TRBV4-1 to TRBJ2-3, with D possibly TRBD1 on 6 matching bases. The germline V and J ends were trimmed by 4 bases and 1 base, with 6 bases remaining between them. The CDR3 is 13 amino acids. CDR1 is MGHRA, CDR2 YSYEKL, per germline.

This clone appeared a single time. The V call is TRBV2, the J call TRBJ2-5; possibly TRBD2 for D (5 bases). The CDR3 loop spans 15 amino acids. Germline CDR1 and CDR2: SNHLY and FYNNEI. The V gene lost 0 bases and the J gene lost 7 bases, with 15 bases spanning the gap. The CDR3 DNA reads TGTGCCAGCAGTGAAGCAGAGGGTGGGATGGGGACCCAGTACTTC. Translating gives CASSEAEGGMGTQYF.

The chain is built from TRBV7-2 and TRBJ2-7; D is perhaps TRBD1 (6 bases). Deletions cut 4 bases from V and 6 bases from J, with 16 bases between. The CDR3 covers 14 residues. The germline gives CDR1 SGHTA, CDR2 FQGNSA. CDR3 residues: CASSSYRDKSEQYF. Here the CDR3 DNA reads TGTGCCAGCAGCTCTTACAGGGATAAGTCCGAGCAGTACTTC. The variable domain in full, with the rest retrieved from reference TRBV7-2 and TRBJ2-7, is GAGVSQSPSNKVTEKGKDVELRCDPISGHTALYWYRQSLGQGLEFLIYFQGNSAPDKSGLPSDRFSAERTGGSVSTLTIQRTQQEDSAVYLCASSSYRDKSEQYFGPGTRLTVT.

The gene calls are TRBV9 and TRBJ2-3, with 9 nucleotides matching TRBD2. CDR3 size: 14 residues. The V segment lost 1 base and the J segment 5 bases; nucleotides outside the gene matches: 2. Germline values: CDR1 SGDLS, CDR2 YYNGEE. The DNA for the CDR3 is TGTGCCAGCAGCGTAAGCGGGAGGCAAGATACGCAGTATTTT. Protein sequence: CASSVSGRQDTQYF.

The rearrangement uses TRBV7-2 and TRBJ2-3, with 8 bases lining up with TRBD2. There are 16 residues in the CDR3. The V gene end was trimmed by 1 base and the J gene end by 3 bases; junction bases not matched to a gene: 6. The germline CDR1 and CDR2 sequences are SGHTA and FQGNSA. CDR3 region: CASSLGFGGGTDTQYF. The CDR3 nucleotides read TGTGCCAGCAGCTTAGGATTCGGGGGGGGAACAGATACGCAGTATTTT.

The V call is TRBV4-1, the J call TRBJ2-2; 7 bases agree with TRBD2. Unmatched junction bases numbered 2, after V lost 0 bases and J lost 1 base. The CDR3 sequence is 16 residues long. Germline V lookup: CDR1 MGHRA, CDR2 YSYEKL. The CDR3 spells CASSQDGGGNTGELFF. The CDR3 DNA follows: TGCGCCAGCAGCCAAGACGGCGGGGGGAACACCGGGGAGCTGTTTTTT.

The chain uses TRBV3-1 (or the pseudogene TRBV3-2) and TRBJ2-5, with a weak D call TRBD1 (6 bases). Trimming shortened V by 2 bases and J by 2 bases, and 12 bases separated the two germline ends. The germline gives CDR1 LGHDT, CDR2 YNNKEL (reference sequence). The CDR3 consists of 15 residues. The CDR3 region has the DNA TGTGCCAGCAGCCAACAGGGACACCTACAAGAGACCCAGTACTTC. This codes for CASSQQGHLQETQYF.

The chain recombines TRBV9 with TRBJ2-5; 14 bases are a match to TRBD2. Germline loops: CDR1 SGDLS, CDR2 YYNGEE. CDR3 size: 17 residues. J was trimmed by 5 bases and V by 3 bases; bases with no gene match: 9. CDR3 in amino acids: CASSEGLAGAWGETQYF. In DNA, the CDR3 is TGTGCCAGCAGCGAGGGACTAGCGGGAGCGTGGGGGGAGACCCAGTACTTC.

The chain couples TRBV4-3 to TRBJ1-3; 8 nucleotides match TRBD1. V lost 9 bases, J lost 1 base, and 11 bases stayed unmatched. This CDR3 has 16 amino acids. Germline-derived CDR1 and CDR2 are LGHNA and YSLEER. CDR3: CASTDGTGASGNTIYF. CDR3 in DNA: TGCGCCAGTACCGATGGGACAGGCGCATCTGGAAACACCATATATTTT.

This rearrangement joins TRBV5-1 to TRBJ2-7, with TRBD2 identical over 7 bases. CDR1 is SGHRS, CDR2 YFSETQ, per germline. The length of the CDR3 is 15 residues. J gave up 4 bases and V 0 bases, and 7 bases lay outside the gene matches. For the CDR3, the DNA is TGCGCCAGCAGCTTGGCAGGACTAGGCGGATACGAGCAGTACTTC. Protein: CASSLAGLGGYEQYF.

The V call is TRBV2, the J call TRBJ1-4, with 8 bases identical to TRBD1. Trimming took 4 bases from V and 2 from J; bases not matched to a gene: 3. CDR3 size: 15 residues. CDR1 SNHLY and CDR2 FYNNEI come from the germline V gene. CDR3 nucleotide sequence: TGTGCCAGCAGTGCCAGGGGGCCCACTAATGAAAAACTGTTTTTT. This translates into CASSARGPTNEKLFF. The whole variable domain, remainder taken from reference TRBV2 and TRBJ1-4, is EPEVTQTPSHQVTQMGQEVILRCVPISNHLYFYWYRQILGQKVEFLVSFYNNEISEKSEIFDDQFSVERPDGSNFTLKIRSTKLEDSAMYFCASSARGPTNEKLFFGSGTQLSVL.

The chain joins TRBV19 to TRBJ1-1; no clear D gene. The germline V and J ends were trimmed by 1 base and 8 bases, with 8 bases remaining between them. The CDR3 runs 12 residues. From germline, CDR1 is LNHDA and CDR2 SQIVND (reference sequence). The chain's CDR3 is CASSIGRREAFF. CDR3 sequence (DNA): TGTGCCAGTAGTATAGGGAGGCGGGAAGCTTTCTTT.

V and J are TRBV28 and TRBJ2-2; D remains ambiguous. Germline V lookup: CDR1 MDHEN, CDR2 SYDVKM. Trimming removed 6 bases at V and 7 bases at J, with 9 bases between. CDR3 length equals 12 residues. This chain's CDR3 is CASSYEFGELFF. CDR3 sequence (DNA): TGTGCCAGCAGCTATGAGTTCGGGGAGCTGTTTTTT.

CDR3 sequence reads: CASSPGARHTGELFF. DNA of the CDR3: TGTGCCAGCTCACCGGGGGCTAGACACACCGGGGAGCTGTTTTTT. This chain uses TRBV18 with TRBJ2-2; possibly TRBD1 for D (6 bases). The V end lost 3 bases, the J end lost 3 bases, and 11 bases lay between the germline ends. The germline V gene encodes CDR1 KGHSH and CDR2 LQKENI. The CDR3 has 15 amino acids.

In DNA form, the CDR3 reads TGTGCCAGCAGCTTAGAACGGGGTAGCAATCAGCCCCAGCATTTT. Its protein is CASSLERGSNQPQHF. The genes are TRBV7-2 and TRBJ1-5; D unclear. V lost 1 base and J lost 0, with 7 bases in between. The CDR3 is made up of 15 amino acids. Germline V gene data show CDR1 as SGHTA and CDR2 as FQGNSA.

V and J are TRBV28 and TRBJ1-1; TRBD1 matches at 8 bases. J lost 8 bases, V lost 6 bases, and 5 bases had no gene match. Germline V CDR1 and CDR2: MDHEN, SYDVKM. The length of the CDR3 is 12 residues. In nucleotides, the CDR3 is TGTGCCAGCAGCAGACAGGGGAGGGAAGCTTTCTTT. Protein product: CASSRQGREAFF.

The genes are TRBV5-6 and TRBJ2-2; 11 bases are shared with TRBD2. The CDR3 is 18 amino acids. Unmatched junction bases numbered 11, after V lost 5 bases and J lost 2 bases. The germline gives CDR1 SGHDT, CDR2 YYEEEE. The DNA of the CDR3 is TGTGCCAGCAGGGGGACCGGGACTAGCGGACTTAACACCGGGGAGCTGTTTTTT. Protein product: CASRGTGTSGLNTGELFF.

The gene calls are TRBV6-5 and TRBJ1-2, with D possibly matching TRBD1 (5 bases). The germline V and J ends were trimmed by 7 bases and 4 bases, with 13 bases remaining between them. CDR3 size: 13 residues. Germline V lookup: CDR1 MNHEY, CDR2 SVGAGI. DNA for the CDR3: TGTGCCAGCAAAGGGCAGGGCATCTATGGCTACACCTTC. It specifies CASKGQGIYGYTF.

This chain uses TRBV5-1 with TRBJ2-3, with D possibly TRBD2 on 6 matching bases. With 0 bases removed from V and 1 base from J, the gap between germline ends came to 12 bases. The germline gives CDR1 SGHRS, CDR2 YFSETQ. The CDR3 is made up of 16 amino acids. In DNA, the CDR3 is TGCGCCAGCAGCTTGGAAGGAGGGAGTGGCACAGATACGCAGTATTTT. Its translation: CASSLEGGSGTDTQYF.

J is TRBJ1-6 and V is TRBV28; D is perhaps TRBD1 (5 bases). The length of the CDR3 is 12 residues. Trimming took off 10 bases at V and 10 bases at J, with 14 bases between the two ends. In germline, CDR1 is MDHEN, CDR2 SYDVKM. The CDR3 DNA reads TGTGCCACCACGGGGGGAAACTCACCCCTCCACTTT. It yields the protein CATTGGNSPLHF.

V gene TRBV28 combines with J gene TRBJ2-3, with TRBD2 identical over 11 bases. V gave up 6 bases and J gave up 7 bases; unmatched junction bases: 18. Germline CDR1 and CDR2: MDHEN and SYDVKM. The CDR3 loop spans 18 amino acids. CDR3 in amino acids: CASSPRGRSSGRIYTQYF. DNA of the CDR3: TGTGCCAGCAGCCCAAGGGGGCGGTCTAGCGGGAGGATATATACGCAGTATTTT.

The chain links TRBV27 to TRBJ2-2; 15 nucleotides match TRBD2. This CDR3 region has 18 residues. J lost 5 bases, V lost 4 bases, and 8 bases had no gene match. Germline assignment: CDR1 MNHEY and CDR2 SMNVEV (reference sequence). CDR3 bases: TGTGCCAGCAGTTCCCCGGCGGGACTAGCGGGAGGTACCGGGGAGCTGTTTTTT. Translating gives CASSSPAGLAGGTGELFF.

This clone was seen only once. The chain joins TRBV5-6 to TRBJ2-5; D is possibly TRBD2 (6 bases). CDR3 length: 12 residues. Germline V gives CDR1 SGHDT, CDR2 YYEEEE. Deletions cut 2 bases from V and 4 bases from J, with 6 bases between. Written as DNA, the CDR3 is TGTGCCAGCAGCTTTAGCGGAGAGACCCAGTACTTC. This encodes CASSFSGETQYF.

The chain links TRBV29-1 to TRBJ2-5; possibly TRBD1 for D (5 bases). Deletions cut 4 bases from V and 5 bases from J, with 17 bases between. The CDR3 covers 14 residues. The germline CDR1 and CDR2 sequences are SQVTM and ANQGSEA. In DNA, the CDR3 is TGCAGCGTTGGTGGACACTCTTTGGTTGAGACCCAGTACTTC. It encodes CSVGGHSLVETQYF.

This clone was recorded many times. V gene TRBV7-3 combines with J gene TRBJ2-1, with 11 bases fitting TRBD2. Germline V CDR1 and CDR2: SGHTA, FQGTGA. The CDR3 contains 15 residues. The trim removed 1 base at V and 9 bases at J, leaving 5 bases unmatched. CDR3 loop: CASSLSSGRAAEQFF. The CDR3 bases are TGTGCCAGCAGCTTAAGTAGCGGGAGGGCCGCTGAGCAGTTCTTC.

This clone was seen a single time. The genes are TRBV24-1 and TRBJ1-2; 8 bases map to TRBD1. CDR1 is KGHDR, CDR2 SFDVKD, per germline. This CDR3 has 12 amino acids. The V and J ends lost 6 bases and 8 bases, in that order; junction bases with no gene match: 4. The CDR3 DNA reads TGTGCCACCAGTCTACAGGGGGACGGCTACACCTTC. This gives the protein CATSLQGDGYTF.

This clone was detected only once. The chain is built from TRBV9 and TRBJ2-2; 11 bases are a match to TRBD2. The junction had 2 bases not matched to a gene; V was cut back by 1 base and J by 6 bases. The CDR3 is 15 amino acids. Germline assignment: CDR1 SGDLS and CDR2 YYNGEE. The CDR3 region is CASSVTSGRAGELFF. The CDR3 DNA follows: TGTGCCAGCAGCGTAACTAGCGGGAGAGCCGGGGAGCTGTTTTTT.

The V and J genes are TRBV10-2 and TRBJ1-6, with a tentative D call TRBD1 (5 bases). This CDR3 contains 14 residues. V lost 0 bases, J lost 7 bases, and 7 bases lay in between. Germline values: CDR1 WSHSY, CDR2 SAAADI. The CDR3 nucleotides read TGCGCCAGCAGTGAGTCCGGGGGGAATTCACCCCTCCACTTT. Encoded protein: CASSESGGNSPLHF.

The chain uses TRBV19 and TRBJ1-1; D is unresolved. CDR3 length: 13 amino acids. V was pared by 4 bases and J by 1 base, with 7 bases between. Germline-derived CDR1 and CDR2 are LNHDA and SQIVND (reference sequence). The CDR3 loop reads CASSSNRNTEAFF. The DNA of the CDR3 is TGTGCCAGTAGTAGCAACAGGAACACTGAAGCTTTCTTT.

This chain connects TRBV7-6 to TRBJ1-1; a possible D gene is TRBD1 (5 bases). The CDR3 runs to 16 residues. V was clipped by 0 bases and J by 4 bases, with 15 bases between them. CDR1 and CDR2 (germline): SGHVS, FNYEAQ. The CDR3 DNA reads as TGTGCCAGCAGCTTAGCGGAAGGGGCAGGTCGCACTGAAGCTTTCTTT. Translation: CASSLAEGAGRTEAFF.